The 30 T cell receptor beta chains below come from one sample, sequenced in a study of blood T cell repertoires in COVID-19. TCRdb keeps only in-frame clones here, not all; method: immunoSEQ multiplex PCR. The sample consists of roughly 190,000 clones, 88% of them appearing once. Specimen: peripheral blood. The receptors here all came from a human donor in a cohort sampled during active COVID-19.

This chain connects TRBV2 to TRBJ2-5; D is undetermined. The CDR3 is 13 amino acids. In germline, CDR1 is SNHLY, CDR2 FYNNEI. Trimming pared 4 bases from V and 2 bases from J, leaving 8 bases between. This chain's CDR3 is CASSAAGQETQYF. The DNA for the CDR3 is TGTGCCAGCAGTGCAGCCGGTCAAGAGACCCAGTACTTC.

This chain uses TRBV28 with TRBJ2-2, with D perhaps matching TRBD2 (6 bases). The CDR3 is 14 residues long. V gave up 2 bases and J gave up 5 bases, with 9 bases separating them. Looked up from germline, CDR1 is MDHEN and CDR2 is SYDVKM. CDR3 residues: CASSLGGMTGELFF. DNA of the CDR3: TGTGCCAGCAGTTTAGGCGGGATGACCGGGGAGCTGTTTTTT.

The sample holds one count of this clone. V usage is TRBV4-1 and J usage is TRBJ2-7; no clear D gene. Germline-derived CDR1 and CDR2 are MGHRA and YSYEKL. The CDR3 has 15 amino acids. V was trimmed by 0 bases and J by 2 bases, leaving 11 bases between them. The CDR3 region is CASSQDFHSPYEQYF. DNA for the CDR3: TGCGCCAGCAGCCAAGATTTTCACTCCCCCTACGAGCAGTACTTC.

CDR3 bases: TGTGCCAGCTCACCCTGGAGCGGGGGGGCTTACAATGAGCAGTTCTTC. Its protein product is CASSPWSGGAYNEQFF. The rearrangement uses TRBV18 and TRBJ2-1; 10 bases map to TRBD2. J lost 4 bases, V lost 3 bases, and 6 bases had no gene match. CDR3 length: 16 residues. Germline V CDR1 and CDR2: KGHSH, LQKENI.

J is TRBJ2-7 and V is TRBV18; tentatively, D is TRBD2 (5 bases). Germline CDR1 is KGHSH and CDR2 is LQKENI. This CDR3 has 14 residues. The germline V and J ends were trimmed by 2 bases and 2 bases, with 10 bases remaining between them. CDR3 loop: CASSPGGQAYEQYF. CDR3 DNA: TGTGCCAGCTCACCAGGAGGTCAGGCCTACGAGCAGTACTTC.

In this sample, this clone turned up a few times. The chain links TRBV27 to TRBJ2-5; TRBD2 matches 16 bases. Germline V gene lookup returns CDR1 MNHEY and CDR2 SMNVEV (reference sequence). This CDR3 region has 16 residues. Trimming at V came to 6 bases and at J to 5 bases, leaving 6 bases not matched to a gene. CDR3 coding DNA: TGTGCCAGCAGGGGACTAGCGGGAGGGCAACGGGAGACCCAGTACTTC. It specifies CASRGLAGGQRETQYF.

Here the CDR3 DNA reads TGTGCCAGCAGCGGGACTCCTGGGGACATTCAGTACTTC. Amino acids: CASSGTPGDIQYF. The chain uses TRBV9 and TRBJ2-4, with D perhaps TRBD2 (5 bases). This CDR3 is 13 amino acids long. In germline, CDR1 is SGDLS, CDR2 YYNGEE. Trimming removed 3 bases from V and 8 bases from J, with 12 bases in between. Full variable domain (missing parts from reference TRBV9 and TRBJ2-4): DSGVTQTPKHLITATGQRVTLRCSPRSGDLSVYWYQQSLDQGLQFLIQYYNGEERAKGNILERFSAQQFPDLHSELNLSSLELGDSALYFCASSGTPGDIQYFGAGTRLSVL.

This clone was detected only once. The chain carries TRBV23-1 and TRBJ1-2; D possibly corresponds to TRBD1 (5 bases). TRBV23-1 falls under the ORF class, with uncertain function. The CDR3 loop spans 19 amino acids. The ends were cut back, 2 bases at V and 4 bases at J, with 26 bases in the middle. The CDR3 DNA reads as TGCGCCAGCAGTCAACCCGGGGGGACCGTTCGTGATACGAGCTATGGCTACACCTTC. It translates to CASSQPGGTVRDTSYGYTF.

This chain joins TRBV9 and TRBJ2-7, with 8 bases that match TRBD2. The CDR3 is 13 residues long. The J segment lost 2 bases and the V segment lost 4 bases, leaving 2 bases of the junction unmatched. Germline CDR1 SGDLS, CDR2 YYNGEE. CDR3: CASSPGGAYEQYF. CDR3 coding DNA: TGTGCCAGCAGCCCCGGGGGGGCCTACGAGCAGTACTTC.

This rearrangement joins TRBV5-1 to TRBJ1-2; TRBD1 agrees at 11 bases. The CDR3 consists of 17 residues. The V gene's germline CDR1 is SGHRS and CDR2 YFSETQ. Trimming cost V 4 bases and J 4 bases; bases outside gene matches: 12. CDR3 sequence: CASSPGGTGGRSYGYTF. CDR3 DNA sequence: TGCGCCAGCAGCCCAGGGGGGACAGGGGGACGGAGCTATGGCTACACCTTC.

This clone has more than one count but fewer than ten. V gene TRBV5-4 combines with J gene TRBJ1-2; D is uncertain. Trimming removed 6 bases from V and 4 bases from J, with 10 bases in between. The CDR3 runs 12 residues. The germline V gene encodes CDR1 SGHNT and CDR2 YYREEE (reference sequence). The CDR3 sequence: CASMDEGYGYTF. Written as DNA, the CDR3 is TGTGCCAGCATGGATGAGGGCTATGGCTACACCTTC.

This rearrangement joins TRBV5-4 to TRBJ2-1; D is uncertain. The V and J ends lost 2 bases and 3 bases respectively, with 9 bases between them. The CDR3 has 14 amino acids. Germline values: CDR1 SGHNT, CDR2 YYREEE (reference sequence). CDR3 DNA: TGTGCCAGCAGCTTTCTTGGCCGCTACAATGAGCAGTTCTTC. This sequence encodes CASSFLGRYNEQFF. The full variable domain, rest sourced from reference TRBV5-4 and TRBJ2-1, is ETGVTQSPTHLIKTRGQQVTLRCSSQSGHNTVSWYQQALGQGPQFIFQYYREEENGRGNFPPRFSGLQFPNYSSELNVNALELDDSALYLCASSFLGRYNEQFFGPGTRLTVL.

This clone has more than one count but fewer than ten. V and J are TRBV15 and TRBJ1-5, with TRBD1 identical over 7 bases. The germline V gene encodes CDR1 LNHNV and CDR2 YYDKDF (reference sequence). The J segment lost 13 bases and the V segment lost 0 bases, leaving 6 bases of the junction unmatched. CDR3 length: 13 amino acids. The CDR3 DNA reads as TGTGCCACCAGCAGAGATGAGGGACAGCTTCAGCATTTT. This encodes CATSRDEGQLQHF. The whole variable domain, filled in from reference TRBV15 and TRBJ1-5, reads DAMVIQNPRYQVTQFGKPVTLSCSQTLNHNVMYWYQQKSSQAPKLLFHYYDKDFNNEADTPDNFQSRRPNTSFCFLDIRSPGLGDTAMYLCATSRDEGQLQHFGDGTRLSIL.

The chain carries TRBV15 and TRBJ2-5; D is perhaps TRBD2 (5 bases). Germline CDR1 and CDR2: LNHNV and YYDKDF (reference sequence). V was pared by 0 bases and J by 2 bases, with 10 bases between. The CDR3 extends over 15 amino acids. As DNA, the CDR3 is TGTGCCACCAGCAGAGAACTGCGAGGGCAAGAGACCCAGTACTTC. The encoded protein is CATSRELRGQETQYF.

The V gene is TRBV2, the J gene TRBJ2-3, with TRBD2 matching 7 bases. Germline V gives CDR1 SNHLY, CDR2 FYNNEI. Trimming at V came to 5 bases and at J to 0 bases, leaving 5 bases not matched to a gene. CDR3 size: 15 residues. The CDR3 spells CASSYGTTSTDTQYF. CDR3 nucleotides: TGTGCCAGCAGTTATGGGACTACCAGCACAGATACGCAGTATTTT.

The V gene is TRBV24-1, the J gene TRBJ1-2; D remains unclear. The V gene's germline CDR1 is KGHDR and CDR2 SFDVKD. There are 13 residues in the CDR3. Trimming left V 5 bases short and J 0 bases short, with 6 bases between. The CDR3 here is CATSADTNYGYTF. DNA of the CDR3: TGTGCCACCAGTGCCGACACTAACTATGGCTACACCTTC.

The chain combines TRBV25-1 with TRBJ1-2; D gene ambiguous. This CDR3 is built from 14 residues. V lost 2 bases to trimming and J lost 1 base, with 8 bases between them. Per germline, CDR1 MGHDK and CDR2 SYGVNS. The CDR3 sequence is CASSEGGLNYGYTF. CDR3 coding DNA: TGTGCCAGCAGTGAAGGTGGACTTAACTATGGCTACACCTTC.

The CDR3 nucleotides are TGTGCCAGCAGCGCAGGGGTTATGACGACTGAAGCTTTCTTT. This codes for CASSAGVMTTEAFF. The rearrangement uses TRBV9 and TRBJ1-1, with a weak D call TRBD1 (6 bases). Trimming shortened V by 3 bases and J by 5 bases, and 14 bases separated the two germline ends. Looked up from germline, CDR1 is SGDLS and CDR2 is YYNGEE. This CDR3 comprises 14 residues. The whole variable domain, remainder taken from reference TRBV9 and TRBJ1-1, is DSGVTQTPKHLITATGQRVTLRCSPRSGDLSVYWYQQSLDQGLQFLIQYYNGEERAKGNILERFSAQQFPDLHSELNLSSLELGDSALYFCASSAGVMTTEAFFGQGTRLTVV.

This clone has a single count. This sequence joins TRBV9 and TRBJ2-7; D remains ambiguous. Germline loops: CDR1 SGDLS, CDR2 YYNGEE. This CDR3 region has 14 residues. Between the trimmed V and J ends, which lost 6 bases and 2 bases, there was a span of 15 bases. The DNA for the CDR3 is TGTGCCAGCACCACGAGCCCCGATCCCTACGAGCAGTACTTC. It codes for CASTTSPDPYEQYF.

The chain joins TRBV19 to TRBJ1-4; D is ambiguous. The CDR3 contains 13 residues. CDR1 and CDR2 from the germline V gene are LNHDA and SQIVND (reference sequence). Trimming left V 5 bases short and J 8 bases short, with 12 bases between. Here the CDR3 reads CASSSGLNEKLFF. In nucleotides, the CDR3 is TGTGCCAGTAGTTCAGGACTCAACGAAAAACTGTTTTTT.

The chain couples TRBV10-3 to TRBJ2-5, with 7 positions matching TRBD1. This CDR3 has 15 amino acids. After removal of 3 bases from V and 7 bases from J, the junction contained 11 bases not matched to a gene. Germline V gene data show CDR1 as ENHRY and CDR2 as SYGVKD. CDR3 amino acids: CAISESRDSKGTQYF. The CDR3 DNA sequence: TGTGCCATCAGTGAAAGCCGGGACAGTAAGGGGACCCAGTACTTC.

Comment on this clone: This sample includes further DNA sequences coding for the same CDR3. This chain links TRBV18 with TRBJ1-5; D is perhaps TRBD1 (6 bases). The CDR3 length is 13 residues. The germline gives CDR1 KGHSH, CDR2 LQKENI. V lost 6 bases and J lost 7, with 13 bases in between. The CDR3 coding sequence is TGTGCCAGCTCCCTAAACAGGGACCAGCCCCAGCATTTT. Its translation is CASSLNRDQPQHF.

CDR3 coding DNA: TGTGCCAGCAGCCAAGGGAAGGGGGCCAACACCTTC. As protein: CASSQGKGANTF. The rearrangement joins TRBV3-1 (or the pseudogene TRBV3-2) to TRBJ1-2; 7 bases are a match to TRBD1. The junction had 5 bases not matched to a gene; V was cut back by 1 base and J by 12 bases. The V gene's germline CDR1 is LGHDT and CDR2 YNNKEL (reference sequence). This CDR3 has 12 residues.

In DNA, the CDR3 is TGCGCCAGCAGCGACGCCGGGAAGGGCTCGAACACTGAAGCTTTCTTT. It translates to CASSDAGKGSNTEAFF. The chain links TRBV4-1 to TRBJ1-1; D not resolved. CDR1 is MGHRA, CDR2 YSYEKL, per germline. Between the trimmed V and J ends, which lost 5 bases and 1 base, there was a span of 17 bases. This CDR3 is 16 amino acids long.

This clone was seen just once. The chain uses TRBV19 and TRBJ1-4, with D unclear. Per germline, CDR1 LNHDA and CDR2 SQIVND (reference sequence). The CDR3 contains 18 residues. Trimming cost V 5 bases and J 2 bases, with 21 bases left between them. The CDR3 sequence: CASSLQPRSQRTNEKLFF. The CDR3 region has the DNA TGTGCCAGTAGTCTACAACCCAGGTCCCAGCGGACTAATGAAAAACTGTTTTTT. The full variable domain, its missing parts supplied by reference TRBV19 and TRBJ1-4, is DGGITQSPKYLFRKEGQNVTLSCEQNLNHDAMYWYRQDPGQGLRLIYYSQIVNDFQKGDIAEGYSVSREKKESFPLTVTSAQKNPTAFYLCASSLQPRSQRTNEKLFFGSGTQLSVL.

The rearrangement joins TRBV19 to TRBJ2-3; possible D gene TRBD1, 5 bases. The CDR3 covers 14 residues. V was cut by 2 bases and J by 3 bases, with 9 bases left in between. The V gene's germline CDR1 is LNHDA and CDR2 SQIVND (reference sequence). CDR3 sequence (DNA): TGTGCCAGTAGTATAATGGGGCGGACAGATACGCAGTATTTT. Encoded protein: CASSIMGRTDTQYF.

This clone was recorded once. The CDR3: CASSYRSQGIYNEQFF. The CDR3 DNA reads TGTGCCAGCAGTTACCGTTCTCAGGGTATCTACAATGAGCAGTTCTTC. The J gene is TRBJ2-1, the V gene TRBV6-2 or TRBV6-3, with D possibly TRBD1 on 5 matching bases. The ends were cut back, 2 bases at V and 3 bases at J, with 14 bases in the middle. The CDR3 runs to 16 residues. Germline V lookup: CDR1 MNHEY, CDR2 SVGEGT.

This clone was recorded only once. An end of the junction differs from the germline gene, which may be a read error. The CDR3, as DNA: TGTGCCAACAGCCTCCGGAGTAATGAGCAGTTCTTC. This encodes CANSLRSNEQFF. This chain uses TRBV7-2 with TRBJ2-1; no firm D call. CDR1 is SGHTA and CDR2 is FQGNSA in the germline V gene. The CDR3 length is 12 residues. Together with reference TRBV7-2 and TRBJ2-1, the CDR3 gives the full variable domain: GAGVSQSPSNKVTEKGKDVELRCDPISGHTALYWYRQSLGQGLEFLIYFQGNSAPDKSGLPSDRFSAERTGGSVSTLTIQRTQQEDSAVYLCANSLRSNEQFFGPGTRLTVL.

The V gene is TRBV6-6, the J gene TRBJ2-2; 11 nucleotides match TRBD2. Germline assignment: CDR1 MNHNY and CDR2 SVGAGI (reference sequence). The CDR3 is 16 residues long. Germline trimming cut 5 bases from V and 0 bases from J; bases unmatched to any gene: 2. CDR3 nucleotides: TGTGCCAGCAGTCGACTAGCGGGATCGAACACCGGGGAGCTGTTTTTT. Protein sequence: CASSRLAGSNTGELFF.

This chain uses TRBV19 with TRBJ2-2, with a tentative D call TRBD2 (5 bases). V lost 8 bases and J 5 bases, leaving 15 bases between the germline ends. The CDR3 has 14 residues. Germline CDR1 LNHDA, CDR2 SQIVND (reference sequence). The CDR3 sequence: CASRSATSTGELFF. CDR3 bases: TGTGCCAGTCGTAGCGCGACTTCGACCGGGGAGCTGTTTTTT.